This entry features one T cell receptor (beta chain) sequence. The source of the sample is a study of blood T cell repertoires in COVID-19. Turning to the study itself: Acute and convalescent COVID-19 specimens originated in the United States, Italy and Spain. Nucleic acid was either cDNA or gDNA, and it came from T cells, B-cell-depleted T cells, or PBMCs.

CDR1 KGHSH and CDR2 LQKENI come from the germline V gene. Trimming took off 6 bases at V and 4 bases at J, with 10 bases between the two ends. The CDR3 loop spans 13 amino acids. The authors' processing: Reference gene primer amplification in the assay estimated nucleated cell counts. Only in-frame clones appear in the TCRdb table, and some are missing; sequencing was by immunoSEQ multiplex PCR. V, J and clone size are taken as reported in that table, and D and trimming were inferred from the DNA itself. In the table there are about 260,000 clones, more than 75% of which are singletons. The rearrangement links TRBV18 to TRBJ1-3; D might be TRBD1 (5 bases). The sequenced sample consisted of peripheral blood. The source is a woman aged 40 to 50 who had recovered from COVID-19. The CDR3 here is CASSPDRGNTIYF. CDR3 bases: TGTGCCAGCTCCCCCGACAGAGGAAACACCATATATTTT.